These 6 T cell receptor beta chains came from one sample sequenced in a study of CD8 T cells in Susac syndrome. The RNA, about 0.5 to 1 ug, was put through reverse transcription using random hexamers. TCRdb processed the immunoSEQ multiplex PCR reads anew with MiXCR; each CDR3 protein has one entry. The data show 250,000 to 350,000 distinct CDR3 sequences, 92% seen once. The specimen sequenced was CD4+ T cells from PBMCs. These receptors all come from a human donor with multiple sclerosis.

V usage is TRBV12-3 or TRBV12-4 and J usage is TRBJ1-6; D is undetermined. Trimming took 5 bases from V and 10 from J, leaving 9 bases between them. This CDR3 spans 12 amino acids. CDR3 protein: CASSTVGSPLHF. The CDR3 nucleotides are TGTGCCAGCAGTACCGTCGGGTCACCCCTCCACTTT.

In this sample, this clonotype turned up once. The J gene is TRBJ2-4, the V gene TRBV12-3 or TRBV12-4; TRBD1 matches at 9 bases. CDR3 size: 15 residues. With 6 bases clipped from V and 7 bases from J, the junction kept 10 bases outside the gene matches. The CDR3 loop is CASSITGTGINIQYF. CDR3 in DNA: TGTGCCAGCAGCATTACGGGGACAGGGATTAACATTCAGTACTTC.

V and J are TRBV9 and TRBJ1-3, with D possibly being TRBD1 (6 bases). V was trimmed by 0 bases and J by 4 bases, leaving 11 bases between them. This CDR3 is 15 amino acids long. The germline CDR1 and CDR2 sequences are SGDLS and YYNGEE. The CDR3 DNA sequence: TGTGCCAGCAGCGTAGGCGGGGGCTACGGAAACACCATATATTTT. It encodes CASSVGGGYGNTIYF. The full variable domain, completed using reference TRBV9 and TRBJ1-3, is DSGVTQTPKHLITATGQRVTLRCSPRSGDLSVYWYQQSLDQGLQFLIQYYNGEERAKGNILERFSAQQFPDLHSELNLSSLELGDSALYFCASSVGGGYGNTIYFGEGSWLTVV.

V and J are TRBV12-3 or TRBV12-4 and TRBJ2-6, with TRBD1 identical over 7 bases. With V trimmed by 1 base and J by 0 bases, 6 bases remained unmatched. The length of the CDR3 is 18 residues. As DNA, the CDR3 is TGTGCCAGCAGTTTAGTCGGGACAGCCTTCTCTGGGGCCAACGTCCTGACTTTC. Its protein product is CASSLVGTAFSGANVLTF.

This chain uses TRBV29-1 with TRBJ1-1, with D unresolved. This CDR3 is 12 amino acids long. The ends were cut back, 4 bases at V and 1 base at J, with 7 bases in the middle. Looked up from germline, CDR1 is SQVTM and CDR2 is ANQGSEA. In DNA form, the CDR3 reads TGCAGCGTTGCTCAGGCGAACACTGAAGCTTTCTTT. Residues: CSVAQANTEAFF.

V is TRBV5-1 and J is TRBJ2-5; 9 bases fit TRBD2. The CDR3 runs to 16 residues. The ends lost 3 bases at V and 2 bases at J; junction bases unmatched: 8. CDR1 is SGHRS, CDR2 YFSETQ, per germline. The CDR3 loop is CASSWGLATGQETQYF. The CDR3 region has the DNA TGCGCCAGCAGCTGGGGACTAGCAACCGGACAAGAGACCCAGTACTTC.